This T cell receptor (beta chain) was recorded in a study of shared clonotypes between healthy human individuals. Study findings and constraints: Around 4.9% of naive CD4 clonotypes were shared across several donors.

Turning to this clone: Its antigen is not identified.

Profiled with immunoSEQ multiplex PCR; TCRdb holds only in-frame clones, not every one. The sample holds 850,000 to 1,200,000 clones, about 80% seen once. The V gene lost 3 bases and the J gene lost 4 bases, with 13 bases spanning the gap. Germline-derived CDR1 and CDR2 are SEHNR and FQNEAQ (reference sequence). This CDR3 is 15 amino acids long. The sequence came from a man in his late teens or twenties in good health. Sequenced: memory CD4+ T cells sorted from blood. Subset here: CD45RA-negative fraction. The rearrangement uses TRBV7-9 and TRBJ2-1; maybe TRBD2 (6 bases). The CDR3 region is CASSFRGGYYNEQFF. In DNA, the CDR3 is TGTGCCAGCAGCTTTAGGGGAGGATATTACAATGAGCAGTTCTTC. Combining the CDR3 with reference TRBV7-9 and TRBJ2-1 gives the whole variable domain DTGVSQNPRHKITKRGQNVTFRCDPISEHNRLYWYRQTLGQGPEFLTYFQNEAQLEKSRLLSDRFSAERPKGSFSTLEIQRTEQGDSAMYLCASSFRGGYYNEQFFGPGTRLTVL.